This paragraph covers one TCR beta chain sequence. Generated by immunoSEQ multiplex PCR, the TCRdb table keeps only in-frame clones and is missing some. The sample lists approximately 82,000 clones, roughly 82% seen once, with around 7.2% in the top ten. The sample is drawn from a study of blood T cell repertoires in COVID-19. CDR1 is ENHRY, CDR2 SYGVKD, per germline. V dropped 0 bases and J dropped 6; count of bases not matched to a gene: 10. The CDR3 length is 18 residues. V is TRBV10-3 and J is TRBJ2-3; 12 positions match TRBD2. Sequencing was done on a sample of peripheral blood. The receptor comes from a man in his fifties or sixties with active or convalescent COVID-19. CDR3 sequence (DNA): TGTGCCATCAGTGAGTCGAGGGCCCCTAGCGGGGGGGCCGATACGCAGTATTTT. It specifies CAISESRAPSGGADTQYF.